Listed below are T cell receptor beta chains from one sample, sequenced in a study of identical twins. TCRdb reprocessed the 5' RACE reads via MiXCR and lists one record per CDR3 protein. The sample gives roughly 720,000 distinct CDR3 sequences, about 20% of which show up once; under 15% is in the top ten. These data also featured in a second study, about T cells expressing NK-cell markers.

Sequences were obtained from PBMCs. These receptors all stem from a woman aged 18 to 35 in good health. Both conserved end residues are part of each CDR3. The D gene is left open where the match is weak. Clone size is not always given. Where it is, it says once, few, many or a class for expanded clones.

v_gene: TRBV20-1
d_gene: -
abundance: few
j_gene: TRBJ2-7
CDR3aa: CSASTPAEPRPYEQYF
CDR3nt: TGCAGTGCTAGCACGCCAGCTGAGCCCCGTCCCTACGAGCAGTACTTC

v_gene: TRBV12-3/TRBV12-4
d_gene: -
abundance: -
j_gene: TRBJ1-1
CDR3aa: CASSRSGGYTEAFF
CDR3nt: TGTGCCAGCAGTCGTTCCGGAGGTTACACTGAAGCTTTCTTT

v_gene: TRBV5-1
d_gene: TRBD2
abundance: -
j_gene: TRBJ2-1
CDR3aa: CASSFVVTSGTYNEQFF
CDR3nt: TGCGCCAGCAGCTTTGTGGTCACTAGCGGAACCTACAATGAGCAGTTCTTC

v_gene: TRBV5-1
d_gene: -
abundance: -
j_gene: TRBJ1-4
CDR3aa: CASKGGSEKLFF
CDR3nt: TGCGCCAGCAAGGGGGGATCGGAAAAACTGTTTTTT

v_gene: TRBV7-9
d_gene: TRBD2
abundance: -
j_gene: TRBJ2-7
CDR3aa: CASSHSRLADPYEQYF
CDR3nt: TGTGCCAGCAGCCATTCCCGGCTAGCGGATCCCTACGAGCAGTACTTC

v_gene: TRBV7-9
d_gene: -
abundance: few
j_gene: TRBJ1-2
CDR3aa: CASTEIPYEATLDYTF
CDR3nt: TGTGCCAGCACCGAAATCCCGTATGAAGCTACTTTGGACTACACCTTC

v_gene: TRBV7-2
d_gene: -
abundance: -
j_gene: TRBJ1-1
CDR3aa: CASSSFQGSTEAFF
CDR3nt: TGTGCCAGCAGCTCATTTCAGGGAAGCACTGAAGCTTTCTTT

v_gene: TRBV20-1
d_gene: TRBD2
abundance: few
j_gene: TRBJ2-3
CDR3aa: CRARGPGLAGAMTDTQYF
CDR3nt: TGCAGAGCTAGGGGACCGGGACTAGCGGGAGCGATGACAGATACGCAGTATTTT

v_gene: TRBV14
d_gene: -
abundance: -
j_gene: TRBJ2-3
CDR3aa: CASSQRTADTQYF
CDR3nt: TGTGCCAGCAGCCAACGAACGGCAGATACGCAGTATTTT

v_gene: TRBV6-2/TRBV6-3
d_gene: -
abundance: many
j_gene: TRBJ1-1
CDR3aa: CASTWGQSTEAFF
CDR3nt: TGTGCCAGCACTTGGGGGCAGAGCACTGAAGCTTTCTTT

v_gene: TRBV12-3/TRBV12-4
d_gene: TRBD2
abundance: -
j_gene: TRBJ2-7
CDR3aa: CASSGTGGTYEQYF
CDR3nt: TGTGCCAGCAGTGGGACGGGAGGGACCTACGAGCAGTACTTC

v_gene: TRBV7-9
d_gene: TRBD1
abundance: -
j_gene: TRBJ2-7
CDR3aa: CASSPRSAGGHEQYF
CDR3nt: TGTGCCAGCAGCCCTAGGTCGGCAGGGGGCCACGAGCAGTACTTC

v_gene: TRBV4-2
d_gene: TRBD1
abundance: many
j_gene: TRBJ2-5
CDR3aa: CASSQDNRGGETQYF
CDR3nt: TGTGCCAGCAGCCAAGACAACAGGGGTGGAGAGACCCAGTACTTC

v_gene: TRBV12-3/TRBV12-4
d_gene: TRBD1
abundance: few
j_gene: TRBJ1-1
CDR3aa: CASSPGQGGWNTEAFF
CDR3nt: TGTGCCAGCAGTCCGGGACAGGGAGGTTGGAACACTGAAGCTTTCTTT

v_gene: TRBV6-2/TRBV6-3
d_gene: -
abundance: -
j_gene: TRBJ2-3
CDR3aa: CASTYGALGGTDTQYF
CDR3nt: TGTGCCAGCACCTATGGAGCGCTAGGAGGCACAGATACGCAGTATTTT

v_gene: TRBV20-1
d_gene: -
abundance: few
j_gene: TRBJ1-5
CDR3aa: CSARRVGDSAVPQHF
CDR3nt: TGCAGTGCTAGGAGGGTAGGGGACTCGGCCGTGCCCCAGCATTTT

v_gene: TRBV9
d_gene: TRBD2
abundance: -
j_gene: TRBJ2-1
CDR3aa: CASSLDPSGGGNEQFF
CDR3nt: TGTGCCAGCAGCTTAGACCCTAGCGGCGGGGGCAATGAGCAGTTCTTC